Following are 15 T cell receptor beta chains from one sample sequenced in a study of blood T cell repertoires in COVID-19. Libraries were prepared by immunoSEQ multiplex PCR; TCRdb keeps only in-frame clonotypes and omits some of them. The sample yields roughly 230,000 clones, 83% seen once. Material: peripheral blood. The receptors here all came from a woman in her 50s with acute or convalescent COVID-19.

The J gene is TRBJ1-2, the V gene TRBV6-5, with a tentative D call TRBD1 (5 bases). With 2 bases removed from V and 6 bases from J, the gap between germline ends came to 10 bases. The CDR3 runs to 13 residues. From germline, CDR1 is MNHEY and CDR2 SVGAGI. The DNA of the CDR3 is TGTGCCAGCAGTTACACCCCCAGGGATGGCTACACCTTC. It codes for CASSYTPRDGYTF.

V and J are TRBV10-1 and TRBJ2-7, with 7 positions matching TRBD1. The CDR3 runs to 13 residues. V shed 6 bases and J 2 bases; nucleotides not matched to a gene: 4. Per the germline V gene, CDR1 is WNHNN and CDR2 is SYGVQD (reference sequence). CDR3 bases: TGCGCCAGCAGCAGGGACAGCCCCTACGAGCAGTACTTC. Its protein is CASSRDSPYEQYF.

CDR3 amino acids: CASRPSGTGRQEQYF. The CDR3 DNA sequence: TGTGCCAGCAGACCCTCCGGGACAGGGCGTCAAGAGCAGTACTTC. The chain is built from TRBV6-5 and TRBJ2-7; 9 positions agree with TRBD1. This CDR3 has 15 residues. With 6 bases clipped from V and 7 bases from J, the junction kept 13 bases outside the gene matches. Looked up from germline, CDR1 is MNHEY and CDR2 is SVGAGI.

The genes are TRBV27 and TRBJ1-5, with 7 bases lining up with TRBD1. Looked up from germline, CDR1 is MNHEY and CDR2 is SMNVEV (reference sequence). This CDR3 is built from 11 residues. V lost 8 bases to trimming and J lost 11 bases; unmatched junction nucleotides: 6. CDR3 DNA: TGTGCCAGCCGACAGGGAAGGTCCCAGCATTTT. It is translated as CASRQGRSQHF.

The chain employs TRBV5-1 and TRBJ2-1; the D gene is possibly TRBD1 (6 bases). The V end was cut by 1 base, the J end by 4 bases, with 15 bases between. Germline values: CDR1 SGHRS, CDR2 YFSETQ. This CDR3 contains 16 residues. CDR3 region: CASSLQGQVQYNEQFF. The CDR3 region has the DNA TGCGCCAGCAGCTTGCAGGGACAAGTACAGTACAATGAGCAGTTCTTC.

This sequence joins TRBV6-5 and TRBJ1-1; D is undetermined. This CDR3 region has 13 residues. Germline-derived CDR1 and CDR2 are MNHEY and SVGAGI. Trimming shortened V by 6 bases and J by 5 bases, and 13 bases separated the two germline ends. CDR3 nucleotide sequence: TGTGCCAGCAGCTCGGAAGGGAGAACTGAAGCTTTCTTT. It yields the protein CASSSEGRTEAFF.

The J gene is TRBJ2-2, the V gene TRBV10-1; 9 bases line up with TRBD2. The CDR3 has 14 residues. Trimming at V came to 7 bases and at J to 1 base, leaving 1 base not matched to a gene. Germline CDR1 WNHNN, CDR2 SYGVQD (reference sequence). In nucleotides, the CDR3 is TGCGCCAGCAAAGCGGGAGGGAACACCGGGGAGCTGTTTTTT. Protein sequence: CASKAGGNTGELFF.

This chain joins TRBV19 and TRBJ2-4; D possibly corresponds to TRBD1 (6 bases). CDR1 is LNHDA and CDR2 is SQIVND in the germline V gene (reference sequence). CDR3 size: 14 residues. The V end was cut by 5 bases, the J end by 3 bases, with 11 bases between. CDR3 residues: CASSQQGGKNIQYF. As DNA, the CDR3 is TGTGCCAGTAGTCAACAGGGCGGCAAAAACATTCAGTACTTC.

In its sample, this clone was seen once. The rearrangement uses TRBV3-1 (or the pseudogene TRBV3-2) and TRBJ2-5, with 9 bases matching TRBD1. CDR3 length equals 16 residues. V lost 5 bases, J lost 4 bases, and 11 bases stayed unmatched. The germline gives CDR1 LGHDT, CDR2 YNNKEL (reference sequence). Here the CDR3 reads CASSKPGQGKPETQYF. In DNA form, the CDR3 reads TGTGCCAGCAGCAAACCGGGACAGGGTAAGCCAGAGACCCAGTACTTC.

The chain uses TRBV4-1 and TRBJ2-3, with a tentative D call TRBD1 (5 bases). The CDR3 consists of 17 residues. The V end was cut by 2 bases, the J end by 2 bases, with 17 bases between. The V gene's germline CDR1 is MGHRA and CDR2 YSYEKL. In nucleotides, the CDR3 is TGCGCCAGCAGCCAATCATTTTTGCCAGGGTTCACAGATACGCAGTATTTT. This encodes CASSQSFLPGFTDTQYF.

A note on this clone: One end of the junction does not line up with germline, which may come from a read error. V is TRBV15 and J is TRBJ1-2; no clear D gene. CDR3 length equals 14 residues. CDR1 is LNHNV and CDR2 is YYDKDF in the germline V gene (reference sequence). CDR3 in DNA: TGTGCCACCAGCGGAGAGCGGGTGGACTATGGCTACACCTTC. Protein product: CATSGERVDYGYTF.

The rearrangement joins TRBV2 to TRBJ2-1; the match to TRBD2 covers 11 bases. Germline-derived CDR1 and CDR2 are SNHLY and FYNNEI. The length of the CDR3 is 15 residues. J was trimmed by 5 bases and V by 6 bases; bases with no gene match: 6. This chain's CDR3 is CASRRLAGIDNEQFF. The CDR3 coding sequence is TGTGCCAGCAGACGACTAGCGGGGATCGACAATGAGCAGTTCTTC.

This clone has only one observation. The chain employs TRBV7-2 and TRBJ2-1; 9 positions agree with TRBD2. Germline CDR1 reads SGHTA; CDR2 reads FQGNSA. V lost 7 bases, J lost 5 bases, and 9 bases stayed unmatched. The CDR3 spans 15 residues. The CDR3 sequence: CASTLLAGAHNEQFF. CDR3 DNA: TGTGCCAGCACCCTATTAGCGGGGGCTCACAATGAGCAGTTCTTC.

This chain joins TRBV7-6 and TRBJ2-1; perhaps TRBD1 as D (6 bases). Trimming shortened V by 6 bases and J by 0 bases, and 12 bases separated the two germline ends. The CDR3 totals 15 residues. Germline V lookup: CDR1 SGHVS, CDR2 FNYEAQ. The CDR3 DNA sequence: TGTGCCAGCAGTTACAGGGCTAGCTCCTACAATGAGCAGTTCTTC. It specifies CASSYRASSYNEQFF.

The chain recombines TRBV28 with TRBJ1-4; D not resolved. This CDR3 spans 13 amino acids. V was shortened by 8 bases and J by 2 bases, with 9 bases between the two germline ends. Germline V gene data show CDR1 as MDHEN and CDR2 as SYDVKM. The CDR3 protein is CASLDGTNEKLFF. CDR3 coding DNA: TGTGCCAGCTTAGACGGGACTAATGAAAAACTGTTTTTT. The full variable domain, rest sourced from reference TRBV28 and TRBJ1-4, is DVKVTQSSRYLVKRTGEKVFLECVQDMDHENMFWYRQDPGLGLRLIYFSYDVKMKEKGDIPEGYSVSREKKERFSLILESASTNQTSMYLCASLDGTNEKLFFGSGTQLSVL.